This T cell receptor beta chain came from a study of beta chain features in type 1 diabetes. This clone was seen more than once but under ten times. The antigen is not known. All of the isolated RNA was reverse transcribed, so expressed TCRB transcripts were sequenced. Sequencing was performed with immunoSEQ multiplex PCR; in TCRdb, only in-frame clones are kept and a portion is missing. This table has around 260,000 clones, around 24% appearing once. Study results and caveats: Across all four CD4+ subsets, people with type 1 diabetes showed modestly shorter TCRB CDR3s.

V gave up 7 bases and J gave up 5 bases; unmatched junction bases: 9. The CDR3 loop spans 13 amino acids. Germline V CDR1 and CDR2: SQVTM, ANQGSEA. The material sequenced was naive CD4+ T cells from blood. The sequence was obtained from a woman younger than 45 with type 1 diabetes. The chain has TRBV29-1 and TRBJ2-5, with TRBD2 matching over 8 bases. CDR3: CSAREAGGETQYF. In nucleotides, the CDR3 is TGCAGCGCGCGGGAGGCTGGGGGGGAGACCCAGTACTTC.